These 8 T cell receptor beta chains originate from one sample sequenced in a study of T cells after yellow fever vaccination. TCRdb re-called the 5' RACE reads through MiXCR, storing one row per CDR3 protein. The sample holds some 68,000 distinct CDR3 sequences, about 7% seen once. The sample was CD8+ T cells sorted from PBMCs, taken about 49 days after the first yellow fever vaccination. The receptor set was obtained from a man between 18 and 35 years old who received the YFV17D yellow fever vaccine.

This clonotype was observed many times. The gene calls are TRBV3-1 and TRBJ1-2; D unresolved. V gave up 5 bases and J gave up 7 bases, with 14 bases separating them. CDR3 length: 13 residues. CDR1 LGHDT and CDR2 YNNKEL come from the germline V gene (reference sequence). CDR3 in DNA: TGTGCCAGCAGCTCCCGACAAGACGGTGGCTACACCTTC. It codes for CASSSRQDGGYTF.

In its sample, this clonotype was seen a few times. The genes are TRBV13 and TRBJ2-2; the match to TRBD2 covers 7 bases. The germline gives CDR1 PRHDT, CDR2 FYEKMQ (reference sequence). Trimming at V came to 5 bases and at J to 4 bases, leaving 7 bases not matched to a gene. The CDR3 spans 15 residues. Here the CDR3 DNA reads TGTGCCAGCAGCCAACTGACGGGAGGCACCGGGGAGCTGTTTTTT. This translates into CASSQLTGGTGELFF. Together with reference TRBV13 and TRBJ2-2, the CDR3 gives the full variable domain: AAGVIQSPRHLIKEKRETATLKCYPIPRHDTVYWYQQGPGQDPQFLISFYEKMQSDKGSIPDRFSAQQFSDYHSELNMSSLELGDSALYFCASSQLTGGTGELFFGEGSRLTVL.

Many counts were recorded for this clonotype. CDR3 in DNA: TGCGCCAGCAGCTTGACGGAGAAGTCTGGGGCCAACGTCCTGACTTTC. Translated, it gives CASSLTEKSGANVLTF. This chain links TRBV5-1 with TRBJ2-6; no clear D. The V gene's germline CDR1 is SGHRS and CDR2 YFSETQ. The CDR3 is 16 residues long. Trimming took 1 base from V and 1 from J, leaving 9 bases between them.

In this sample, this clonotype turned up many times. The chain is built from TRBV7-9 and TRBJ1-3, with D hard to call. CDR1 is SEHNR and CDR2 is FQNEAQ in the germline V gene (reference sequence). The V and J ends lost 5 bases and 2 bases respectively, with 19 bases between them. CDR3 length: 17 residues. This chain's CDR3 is CASSLKEELLTGNTIYF. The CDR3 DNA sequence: TGTGCCAGCAGCCTCAAGGAGGAATTATTAACTGGAAACACCATATATTTT.

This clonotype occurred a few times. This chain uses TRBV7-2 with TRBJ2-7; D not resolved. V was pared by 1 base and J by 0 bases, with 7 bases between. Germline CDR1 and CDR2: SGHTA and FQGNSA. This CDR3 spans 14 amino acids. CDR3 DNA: TGTGCCAGCAGCTTAGTCGAGCTCTCCTACGAGCAGTACTTC. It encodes CASSLVELSYEQYF.

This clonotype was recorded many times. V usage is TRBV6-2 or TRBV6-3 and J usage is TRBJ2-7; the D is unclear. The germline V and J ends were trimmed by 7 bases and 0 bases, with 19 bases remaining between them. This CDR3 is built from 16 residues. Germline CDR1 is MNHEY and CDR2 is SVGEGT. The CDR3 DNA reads TGTGCCAGCACCGATACACGGCAGCAAAGCTCCTACGAGCAGTACTTC. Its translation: CASTDTRQQSSYEQYF.

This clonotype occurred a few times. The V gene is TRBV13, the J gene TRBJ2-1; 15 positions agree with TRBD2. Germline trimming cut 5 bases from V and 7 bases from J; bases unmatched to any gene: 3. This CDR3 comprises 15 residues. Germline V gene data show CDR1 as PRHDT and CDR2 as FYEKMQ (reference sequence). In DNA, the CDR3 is TGTGCCAGCAGCCGGACTAGCGGGGGGGGGAATGAGCAGTTCTTC. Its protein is CASSRTSGGGNEQFF. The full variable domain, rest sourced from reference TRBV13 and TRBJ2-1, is AAGVIQSPRHLIKEKRETATLKCYPIPRHDTVYWYQQGPGQDPQFLISFYEKMQSDKGSIPDRFSAQQFSDYHSELNMSSLELGDSALYFCASSRTSGGGNEQFFGPGTRLTVL.

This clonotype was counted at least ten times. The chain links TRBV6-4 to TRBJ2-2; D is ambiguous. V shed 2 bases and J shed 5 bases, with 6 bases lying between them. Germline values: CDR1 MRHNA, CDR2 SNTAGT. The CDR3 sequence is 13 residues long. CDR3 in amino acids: CASSDGETGELFF. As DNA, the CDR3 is TGTGCCAGCAGTGACGGGGAAACCGGGGAGCTGTTTTTT.